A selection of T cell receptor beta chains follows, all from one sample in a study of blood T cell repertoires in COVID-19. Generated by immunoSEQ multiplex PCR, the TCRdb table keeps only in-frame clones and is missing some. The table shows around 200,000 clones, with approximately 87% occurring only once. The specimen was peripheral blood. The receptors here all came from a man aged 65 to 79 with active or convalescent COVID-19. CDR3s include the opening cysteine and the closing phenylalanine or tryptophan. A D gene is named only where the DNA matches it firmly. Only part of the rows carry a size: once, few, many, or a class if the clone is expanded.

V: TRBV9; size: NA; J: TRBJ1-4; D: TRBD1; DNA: TGTGCCAGCAGCGTGACAGGGTCGAATGAAAAACTGTTTTTT; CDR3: CASSVTGSNEKLFF
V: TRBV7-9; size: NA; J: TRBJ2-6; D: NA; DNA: TGTGCCAGCAGCTTAGTTGTCAGAAACTCTGGGGCCAACGTCCTGACTTTC; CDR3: CASSLVVRNSGANVLTF
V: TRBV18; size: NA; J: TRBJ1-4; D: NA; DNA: TGTGCCAGCTCACCGCGGGCAACTAATGAAAAACTGTTTTTT; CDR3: CASSPRATNEKLFF
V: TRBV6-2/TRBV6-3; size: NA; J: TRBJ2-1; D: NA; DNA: TGTGCCAGCAGTTACGGCAGGAGGAAGAACAATGAGCAGTTCTTC; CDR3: CASSYGRRKNNEQFF
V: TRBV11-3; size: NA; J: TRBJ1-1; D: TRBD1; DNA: TGTGCCAGCAGCCCGGGACAGGGGGCGCGGAGCACTGAAGCTTTCTTT; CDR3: CASSPGQGARSTEAFF
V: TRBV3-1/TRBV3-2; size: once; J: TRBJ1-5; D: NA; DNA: TGTGCCAGCACCCCACTCCTCAATCAGCCCCAGCATTTT; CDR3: CASTPLLNQPQHF
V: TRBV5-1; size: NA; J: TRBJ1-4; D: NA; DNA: TGCGCCAGCAGCTTGGGCGTGACAGTTAATGAAAAACTGTTTTTT; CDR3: CASSLGVTVNEKLFF
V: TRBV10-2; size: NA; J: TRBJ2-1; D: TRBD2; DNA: TGCGCCAGCAGTGAGAGGGCTAGCGGGAGGTCTGAGCAGTTCTTC; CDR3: CASSERASGRSEQFF
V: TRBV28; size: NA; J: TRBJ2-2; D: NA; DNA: TGTGCCAGCACCTTGGGGGGAGACACCGGGGAGCTGTTTTTT; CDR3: CASTLGGDTGELFF
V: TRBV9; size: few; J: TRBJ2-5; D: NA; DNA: TGTGCCAGCAGCGTAGGAGGCGGGGGCCAGGAGACCCAGTACTTC; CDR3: CASSVGGGGQETQYF
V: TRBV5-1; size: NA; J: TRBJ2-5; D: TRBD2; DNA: TGCGCCAGCAGCTTCTCGGGGGGGGAGACCCAGTACTTC; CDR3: CASSFSGGETQYF
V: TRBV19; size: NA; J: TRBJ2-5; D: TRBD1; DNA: TGTGCCAGTAGGAGGACAGGGACAAGTTCGGAGACCCAGTACTTC; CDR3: CASRRTGTSSETQYF
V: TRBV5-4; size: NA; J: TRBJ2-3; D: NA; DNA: TGTGCCAGCAGCTTGGTTGGCATTTCCACAGATACGCAGTATTTT; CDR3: CASSLVGISTDTQYF
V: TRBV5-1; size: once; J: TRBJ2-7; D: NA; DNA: TGCGCCAGCAGCTTGCGAGGAGAAAGGGGAATCCAGTACTTC; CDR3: CASSLRGERGIQYF
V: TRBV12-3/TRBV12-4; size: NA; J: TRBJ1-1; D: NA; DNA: TGTGCCAGCACCTCTGCGAGGGCCCCTGAAGCTTTCTTT; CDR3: CASTSARAPEAFF
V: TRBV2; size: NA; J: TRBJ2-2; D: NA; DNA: TGTGCCAGCAGCTCAGGGCAGAACACCGGGGAGCTGTTTTTT; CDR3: CASSSGQNTGELFF
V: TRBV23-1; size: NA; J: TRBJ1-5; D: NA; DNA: TGCGCCAGCAGCGGACAAAATAGCAATCAGCCCCAGCATTTT; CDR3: CASSGQNSNQPQHF
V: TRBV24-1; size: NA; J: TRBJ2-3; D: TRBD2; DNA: TGTGCCACCAGTGATTTGGGGACTAGCAGCTCTAGCACAGATACGCAGTATTTT; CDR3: CATSDLGTSSSSTDTQYF
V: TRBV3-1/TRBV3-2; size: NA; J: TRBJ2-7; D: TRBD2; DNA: TGTGCCAGCAGCCAGGCTAGCGGGAGGATCTACGAGCAGTACTTC; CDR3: CASSQASGRIYEQYF
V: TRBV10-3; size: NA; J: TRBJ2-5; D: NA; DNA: TGTGCCATCAGTGGGGCAGACAGAGAGACCCAGTACTTC; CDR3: CAISGADRETQYF
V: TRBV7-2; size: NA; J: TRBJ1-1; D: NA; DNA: TGTGCCAGCACCCGGAGGACTGAAGCTTTCTTT; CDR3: CASTRRTEAFF
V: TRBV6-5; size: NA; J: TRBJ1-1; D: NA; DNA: TGTGCCACCCTGACAGGCCGGAATTCAGTTTTCTTT; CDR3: CATLTGRNSVFF
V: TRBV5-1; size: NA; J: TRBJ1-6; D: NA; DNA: TGCGCCAGCAGCTCCGTACAGGGTGGCGGCTATAATTCACCCCTCCACTTT; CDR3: CASSSVQGGGYNSPLHF
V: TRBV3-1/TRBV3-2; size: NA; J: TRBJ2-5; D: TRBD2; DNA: TGTGCCAGCAGCCAAGCCCCTTATAGCGGGGGGCAAGAGACCCAGTACTTC; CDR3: CASSQAPYSGGQETQYF
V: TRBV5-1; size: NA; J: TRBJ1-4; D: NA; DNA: TGCGCCAGCAGCTTGGTACAGGGAAATGAAAAACTGTTTTTT; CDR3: CASSLVQGNEKLFF
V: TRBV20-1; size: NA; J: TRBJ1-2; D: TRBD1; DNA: TGCAGTGCTAGTGAACAGGGGGCCGCGCTCGGCTACACCTTC; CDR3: CSASEQGAALGYTF
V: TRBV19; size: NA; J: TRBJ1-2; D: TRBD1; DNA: TGTGCCAGTAGCTCGGGGAGACAGGGGAACTATGGCTACACCTTC; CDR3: CASSSGRQGNYGYTF
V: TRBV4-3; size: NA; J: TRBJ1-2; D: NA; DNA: TGCGCCAGCAGCCAAGATCGACAGGTGCTTAACTATGGCTACACCTTC; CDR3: CASSQDRQVLNYGYTF
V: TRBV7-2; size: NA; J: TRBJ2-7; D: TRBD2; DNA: TGTGCCAGCAGCTTAGGGGGGAGCGGGAGATTTGAGCAGTACTTC; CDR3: CASSLGGSGRFEQYF
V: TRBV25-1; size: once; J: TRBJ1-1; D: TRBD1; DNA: TGTGCCAGCAGTTCCCTCTGGGACAGCGAGGGCACTGAAGCTTTCTTT; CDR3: CASSSLWDSEGTEAFF
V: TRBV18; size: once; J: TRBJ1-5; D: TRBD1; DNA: TGTGCCAGCTCCCAAACAGGGGGCCATCAGCCCCAGCATTTT; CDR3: CASSQTGGHQPQHF
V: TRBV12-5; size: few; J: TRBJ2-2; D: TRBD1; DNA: TGTGCTAGTGGTTTGGAAGACAGGGACCTCACCGGGGAGCTGTTTTTT; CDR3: CASGLEDRDLTGELFF
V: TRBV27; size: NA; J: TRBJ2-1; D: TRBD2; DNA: TGTGCCAGCAGTTTCCTCTCTAGCGGGAGGTTGTATGAGCAGTTCTTC; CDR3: CASSFLSSGRLYEQFF
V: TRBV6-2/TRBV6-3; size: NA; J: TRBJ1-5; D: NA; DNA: TGTGCCAGCAGTAGCGGTTTGTCCCAGCATTTT; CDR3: CASSSGLSQHF
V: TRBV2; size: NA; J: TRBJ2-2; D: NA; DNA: TGTGCCAGCAGGGCGGGGGCGAGAACCGGGGAGCTGTTTTTT; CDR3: CASRAGARTGELFF
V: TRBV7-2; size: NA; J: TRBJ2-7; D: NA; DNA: TGTGCCAGCAGCTTAGACTTGACCGGGACACCTCGTTACTTC; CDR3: CASSLDLTGTPRYF
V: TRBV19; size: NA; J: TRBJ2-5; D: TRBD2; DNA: TGTGCCAGTGGGCCGGGGGGAGCTCAAGAGACCCAGTACTTC; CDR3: CASGPGGAQETQYF
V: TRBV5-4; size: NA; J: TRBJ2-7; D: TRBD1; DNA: TGTGCCAGCAGCTCAGGACAGGGGGTTTTCTACGAGCAGTACTTC; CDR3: CASSSGQGVFYEQYF
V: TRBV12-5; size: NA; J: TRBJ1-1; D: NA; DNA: TGTGCTAGTGGTTTCAGGGTGAACACTGAAGCTTTCTTT; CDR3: CASGFRVNTEAFF
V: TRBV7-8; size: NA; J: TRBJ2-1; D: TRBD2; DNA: TGTGCCAGCAGCCAACCCGGGACTAGCGGCAATGAGCAGTTCTTC; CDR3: CASSQPGTSGNEQFF
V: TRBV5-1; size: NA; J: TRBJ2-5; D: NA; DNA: TGCGCCAGCAGCTTGTCGGCAGGCTCCAAGACCCAGTACTTC; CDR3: CASSLSAGSKTQYF
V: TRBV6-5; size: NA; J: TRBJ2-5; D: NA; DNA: TGTGCCAGCAGCTCCACTAGGGAGACCCAGTACTTC; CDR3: CASSSTRETQYF